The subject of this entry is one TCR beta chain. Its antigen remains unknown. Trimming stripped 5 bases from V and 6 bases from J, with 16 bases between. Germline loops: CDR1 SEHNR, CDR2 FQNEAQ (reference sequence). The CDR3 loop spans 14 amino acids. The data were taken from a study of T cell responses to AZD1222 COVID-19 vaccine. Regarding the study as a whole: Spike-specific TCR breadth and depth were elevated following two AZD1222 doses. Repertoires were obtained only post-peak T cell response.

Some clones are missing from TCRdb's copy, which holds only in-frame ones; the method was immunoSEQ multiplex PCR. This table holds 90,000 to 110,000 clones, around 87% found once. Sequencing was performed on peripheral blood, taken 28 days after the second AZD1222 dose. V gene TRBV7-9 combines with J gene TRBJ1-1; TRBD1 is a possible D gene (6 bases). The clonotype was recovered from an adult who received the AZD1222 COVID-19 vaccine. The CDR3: CASSPRGGHAEAFF. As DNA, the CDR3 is TGTGCCAGCAGCCCCCGGGGGGGGCACGCTGAAGCTTTCTTT.